The 19 T cell receptor beta chains below come from one sample, sequenced in a study of OX40 agonist ivuxolimab in advanced cancers. Assay: immunoSEQ multiplex PCR; the TCRdb copy retains only in-frame clones and omits some. The data show 80,000 to 95,000 clones, around 86% seen once. The specimen was CD4+ or CD8+ T cells sorted from blood, collected in a trial of the OX40 agonist ivuxolimab. The receptors were sampled from an adult with an advanced solid tumor such as melanoma, head and neck, liver or kidney cancer.

This sequence joins TRBV30 and TRBJ1-4, with D perhaps TRBD1 (5 bases). This CDR3 spans 13 amino acids. V was shortened by 2 bases and J by 3 bases, with 7 bases between the two germline ends. Germline V CDR1 and CDR2: GTSNPN, SVGIG (reference sequence). The CDR3 is CAWSSGANEKLFF. CDR3 sequence (DNA): TGTGCCTGGAGTTCGGGGGCTAATGAAAAACTGTTTTTT.

This clone was seen a few times. This chain joins TRBV7-3 and TRBJ2-2, with TRBD1 as a possible D gene (5 bases). This CDR3 has 17 residues. V lost 7 bases and J 2 bases, leaving 20 bases between the germline ends. Germline V gives CDR1 SGHTA, CDR2 FQGTGA. CDR3 in amino acids: CASTPEQGFGNTGELFF. DNA for the CDR3: TGTGCCAGCACCCCGGAGCAGGGATTCGGAAACACCGGGGAGCTGTTTTTT.

V gene TRBV5-4 combines with J gene TRBJ2-5; no clear D. Trimming shortened V by 4 bases and J by 0 bases, and 13 bases separated the two germline ends. In germline, CDR1 is SGHNT, CDR2 YYREEE (reference sequence). This CDR3 is 15 amino acids long. CDR3 DNA sequence: TGTGCCAGCAGCCCCGAATCCAGGAACCAAGAGACCCAGTACTTC. It is translated as CASSPESRNQETQYF.

The J gene is TRBJ2-3, the V gene TRBV29-1; D remains ambiguous. The CDR3 is 12 amino acids. The V end lost 3 bases, the J end lost 2 bases, and 6 bases lay between the germline ends. Germline lookup yields CDR1 SQVTM and CDR2 ANQGSEA. The CDR3 bases are TGCAGCGTTGATCCCCCCACAGATACGCAGTATTTT. It is translated as CSVDPPTDTQYF.

The chain combines TRBV5-1 with TRBJ2-5; 11 bases match TRBD2. Germline values: CDR1 SGHRS, CDR2 YFSETQ. The CDR3 sequence is 17 residues long. V shed 4 bases, J shed 2 bases, and the junction held 10 bases outside the gene matches. CDR3 residues: CASSPGLAGGLQETQYF. The DNA of the CDR3 is TGCGCCAGCAGCCCCGGGTTAGCGGGGGGGCTACAAGAGACCCAGTACTTC.

The chain is built from TRBV6-6 and TRBJ1-1; D ambiguous. CDR1 MNHNY and CDR2 SVGAGI come from the germline V gene (reference sequence). V gave up 0 bases and J gave up 1 base, with 6 bases separating them. The CDR3 consists of 14 residues. The CDR3, as DNA: TGTGCCAGCAGTTACTCGGCCCGGAACACTGAAGCTTTCTTT. It encodes CASSYSARNTEAFF.

The chain couples TRBV5-4 to TRBJ2-7, with D hard to call. The V end was cut by 3 bases, the J end by 1 base, with 8 bases between. Germline-derived CDR1 and CDR2 are SGHNT and YYREEE (reference sequence). The CDR3 is 13 residues long. CDR3: CASSSQASYEQYF. The CDR3 DNA sequence: TGTGCCAGCAGCTCCCAGGCTTCCTACGAGCAGTACTTC.

The gene calls are TRBV10-1 and TRBJ2-1; 12 bases match TRBD1. The V segment lost 6 bases and the J segment 8 bases; nucleotides outside the gene matches: 5. CDR3 length: 14 amino acids. The germline gives CDR1 WNHNN, CDR2 SYGVQD (reference sequence). This CDR3 reads CASRPGTGGDEQFF. CDR3 nucleotides: TGCGCCAGCAGACCCGGGACAGGGGGCGATGAGCAGTTCTTC.

This clone was seen more than once but under ten times. V gene TRBV28 combines with J gene TRBJ1-2; D is undetermined. This CDR3 region has 14 residues. CDR1 MDHEN and CDR2 SYDVKM come from the germline V gene. V was cut by 5 bases and J by 6 bases, with 16 bases left in between. Here the CDR3 DNA reads TGTGCCAGCAGTCGAGTCTCACTAAGGAATGGCTACACCTTC. The encoded protein is CASSRVSLRNGYTF.

This rearrangement joins TRBV7-9 to TRBJ2-4; D is ambiguous. CDR1 and CDR2 from the germline V gene are SEHNR and FQNEAQ (reference sequence). This CDR3 is built from 13 residues. V was shortened by 3 bases and J by 6 bases, with 9 bases between the two germline ends. CDR3 residues: CASSLGGTNIQYF. The CDR3 DNA reads TGTGCCAGCAGCTTGGGCGGAACAAACATTCAGTACTTC. The whole variable domain, filled in from reference TRBV7-9 and TRBJ2-4, reads DTGVSQNPRHKITKRGQNVTFRCDPISEHNRLYWYRQTLGQGPEFLTYFQNEAQLEKSRLLSDRFSAERPKGSFSTLEIQRTEQGDSAMYLCASSLGGTNIQYFGAGTRLSVL.

This rearrangement joins TRBV7-2 to TRBJ2-7; D is unclear. Germline V gives CDR1 SGHTA, CDR2 FQGNSA. This CDR3 is built from 15 residues. Trimming removed 1 base from V and 13 bases from J, with 23 bases in between. In DNA form, the CDR3 reads TGTGCCAGCAGCTTAGGCCTTGGCCACCCAACGAGCAGATACTTC. The encoded protein is CASSLGLGHPTSRYF.

The rearrangement joins TRBV30 to TRBJ1-2, with D possibly TRBD1 on 5 matching bases. The V end was cut by 7 bases, the J end by 2 bases, with 14 bases between. This CDR3 has 13 amino acids. Germline assignment: CDR1 GTSNPN and CDR2 SVGIG (reference sequence). CDR3 protein: CASGWGGNYGYTF. The DNA of the CDR3 is TGTGCCTCCGGGTGGGGGGGAAACTATGGCTACACCTTC.

This clone has a handful of counts. The V call is TRBV30, the J call TRBJ1-1; D uncertain. CDR1 and CDR2 from the germline V gene are GTSNPN and SVGIG (reference sequence). This CDR3 contains 11 residues. Trimming shortened V by 1 base and J by 7 bases, and 7 bases separated the two germline ends. CDR3 residues: CAWSGRNEAFF. The CDR3, as DNA: TGTGCCTGGAGTGGGAGGAATGAAGCTTTCTTT.

The genes are TRBV7-9 and TRBJ1-2; TRBD1 aligns across 9 bases. V was pared by 5 bases and J by 6 bases, with 7 bases of the junction left unmatched. This CDR3 is built from 14 residues. The germline V gene encodes CDR1 SEHNR and CDR2 FQNEAQ (reference sequence). DNA of the CDR3: TGTGCCAGCAGCGCGGGACAGGGAGAGGATGGCTACACCTTC. This sequence encodes CASSAGQGEDGYTF.

The chain carries TRBV7-2 and TRBJ1-1, with D possibly being TRBD1 (5 bases). Germline V gene sequence: CDR1 SGHTA, CDR2 FQGNSA. V was shortened by 7 bases and J by 1 base, with 16 bases between the two germline ends. CDR3 length: 15 residues. The CDR3 sequence: CASTIRAGANTEAFF. The CDR3 DNA sequence: TGTGCCAGCACCATTCGAGCCGGGGCGAACACTGAAGCTTTCTTT. The complete variable domain, with remaining parts taken from reference TRBV7-2 and TRBJ1-1, reads GAGVSQSPSNKVTEKGKDVELRCDPISGHTALYWYRQSLGQGLEFLIYFQGNSAPDKSGLPSDRFSAERTGGSVSTLTIQRTQQEDSAVYLCASTIRAGANTEAFFGQGTRLTVV.

V and J are TRBV5-4 and TRBJ1-6; 9 positions agree with TRBD1. The CDR3 covers 13 residues. Per germline, CDR1 SGHNT and CDR2 YYREEE (reference sequence). After removal of 5 bases from V and 8 bases from J, the junction contained 2 bases not matched to a gene. The CDR3 loop reads CASRDRGDSPLHF. CDR3 nucleotides: TGTGCCAGCAGGGACAGGGGAGATTCACCCCTCCACTTT. The complete variable domain, with remaining parts taken from reference TRBV5-4 and TRBJ1-6, reads ETGVTQSPTHLIKTRGQQVTLRCSSQSGHNTVSWYQQALGQGPQFIFQYYREEENGRGNFPPRFSGLQFPNYSSELNVNALELDDSALYLCASRDRGDSPLHFGNGTRLTVT.

The chain joins TRBV28 to TRBJ2-7; TRBD1 or TRBD2 may be the D gene (5 bases each). Germline V gene data show CDR1 as MDHEN and CDR2 as SYDVKM. The germline V and J ends were trimmed by 0 bases and 0 bases, with 9 bases remaining between them. This CDR3 is built from 15 residues. The CDR3 nucleotides are TGTGCCAGCAGTTTATGGGGGGTCTCCTCCTACGAGCAGTACTTC. It encodes CASSLWGVSSYEQYF.

The chain is built from TRBV7-9 and TRBJ1-3, with 11 bases lining up with TRBD1. V dropped 11 bases and J dropped 0; count of bases not matched to a gene: 6. The CDR3 has 15 residues. CDR1 is SEHNR and CDR2 is FQNEAQ in the germline V gene (reference sequence). The CDR3 DNA sequence: TGTGCCTACGGACAGGGGGCCCGCTCTGGAAACACCATATATTTT. Protein product: CAYGQGARSGNTIYF.

The chain links TRBV30 to TRBJ1-5; D is unresolved. The CDR3 loop spans 14 amino acids. The V end was cut by 2 bases, the J end by 5 bases, with 13 bases between. Germline V gene data show CDR1 as GTSNPN and CDR2 as SVGIG (reference sequence). Here the CDR3 DNA reads TGTGCCTGGAGTAAGGGTCGGGAGGATCAGCCCCAGCATTTT. This translates into CAWSKGREDQPQHF.